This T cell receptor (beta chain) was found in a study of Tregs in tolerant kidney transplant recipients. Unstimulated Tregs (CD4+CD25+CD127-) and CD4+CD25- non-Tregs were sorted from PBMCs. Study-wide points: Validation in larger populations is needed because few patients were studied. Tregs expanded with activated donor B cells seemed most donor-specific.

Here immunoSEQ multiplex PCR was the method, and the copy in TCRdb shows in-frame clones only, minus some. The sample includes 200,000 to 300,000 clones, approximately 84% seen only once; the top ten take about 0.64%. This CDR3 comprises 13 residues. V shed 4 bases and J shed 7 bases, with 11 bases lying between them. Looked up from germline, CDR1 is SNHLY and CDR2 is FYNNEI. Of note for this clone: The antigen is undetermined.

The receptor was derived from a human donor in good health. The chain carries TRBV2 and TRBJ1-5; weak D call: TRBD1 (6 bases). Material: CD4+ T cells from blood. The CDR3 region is CASSGGHDQPQHF. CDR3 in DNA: TGTGCCAGCAGTGGGGGGCACGACCAGCCCCAGCATTTT.